This T cell receptor (beta chain) emerged from a study of shared clonotypes between healthy human individuals. Study observations and caveats: With few donors, the genetic and exposure-history diversity represented was limited.

Only in-frame clones appear in the TCRdb table, and some are missing; sequencing was by immunoSEQ multiplex PCR. The table shows about 480,000 clones, with about four fifths occurring only once. Each donor was a Caucasian adult residing in Nashville, Tennessee. In regard to this clone: Its specificity is unknown.

The receptor was derived from a woman between 35 and 50 years old in good health. Some clones in this sample may be carry-over from other donors' samples. Sequenced: PBMCs.

The CDR3 nucleotides read TGCGCCAGCAGCTTGGAACGACAGGGCACTGAAGCTTTCTTT. Its protein is CASSLERQGTEAFF. V is TRBV5-1 and J is TRBJ1-1, with 7 nucleotides matching TRBD1. This CDR3 is 14 amino acids long. With V trimmed by 0 bases and J by 4 bases, 3 bases remained unmatched. CDR1 is SGHRS, CDR2 YFSETQ, per germline.